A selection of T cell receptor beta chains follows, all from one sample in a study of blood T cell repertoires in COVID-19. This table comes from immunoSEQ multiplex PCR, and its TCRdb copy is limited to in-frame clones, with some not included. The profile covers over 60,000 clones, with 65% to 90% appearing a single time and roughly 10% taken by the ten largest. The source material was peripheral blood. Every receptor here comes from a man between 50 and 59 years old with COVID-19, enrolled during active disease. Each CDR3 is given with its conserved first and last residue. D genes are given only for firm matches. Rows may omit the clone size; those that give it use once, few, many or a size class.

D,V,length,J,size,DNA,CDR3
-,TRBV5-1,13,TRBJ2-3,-,TGCGCCAGCAGCTTGGAAGGGGCCCGGGCGCAGTATTTT,CASSLEGARAQYF
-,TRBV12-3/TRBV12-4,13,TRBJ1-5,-,TGTGCCAGCAGTTTAATTAACGGAGGTCCCCAGCATTTT,CASSLINGGPQHF
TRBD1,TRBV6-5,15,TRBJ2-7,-,TGTGCCAGCAGTTACTCGACAGGGGGATCCTACGAGCAGTACTTC,CASSYSTGGSYEQYF
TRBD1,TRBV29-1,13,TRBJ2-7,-,TGCAGCGTGGGGGACAGGGCATCCTACGAGCAGTACTTC,CSVGDRASYEQYF
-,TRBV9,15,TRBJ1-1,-,TGTGCCAGCAGCGTAACGGGTGGGGCGGACACTGAAGCTTTCTTT,CASSVTGGADTEAFF
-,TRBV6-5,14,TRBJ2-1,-,TGTGCCAGCAGTTACTCGACACTTTCCAATGAGCAGTTCTTC,CASSYSTLSNEQFF
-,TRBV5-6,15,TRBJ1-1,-,TGTGCCAGCAGCCTTGAGGGACACGGGGTAATTGAAGCTTTCTTT,CASSLEGHGVIEAFF
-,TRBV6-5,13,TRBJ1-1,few,TGTGCCAGCAGTTACTCGGGCGGAGGTCGTGATTTCTTT,CASSYSGGGRDFF
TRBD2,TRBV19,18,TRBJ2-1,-,TGTGCCAGTAGTATCTGGGGCGGGAGTTCCGCCTCCTACAATGAGCAGTTCTTC,CASSIWGGSSASYNEQFF
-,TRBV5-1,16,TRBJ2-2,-,TGCGCCAGCAGCTTGGAGATTAGACAACTCACCGGGGAGCTGTTTTTT,CASSLEIRQLTGELFF
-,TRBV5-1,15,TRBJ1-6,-,TGCGCCAGCAGCCTGACAGTTATCGGTAATTCACCCCTCCACTTT,CASSLTVIGNSPLHF
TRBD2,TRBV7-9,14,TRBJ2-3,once,TGTGCCAGCAGCTTTAGCGGGAGGGCGGATACGCAGTATTTT,CASSFSGRADTQYF
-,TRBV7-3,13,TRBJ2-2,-,TGTGCCAGCAGCTTCTTAAACACCGGGGAGCTGTTTTTT,CASSFLNTGELFF
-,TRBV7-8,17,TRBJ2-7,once,TGTGCCAGCAGCTTAGAGATAAGGGGGGGGACATCCTACGAGCAGTACTTC,CASSLEIRGGTSYEQYF
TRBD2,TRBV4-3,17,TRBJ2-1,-,TGCGCCAGCAGCCAAGGTCCCGGGACTAGCGCCGTCGGTGAGCAGTTCTTC,CASSQGPGTSAVGEQFF
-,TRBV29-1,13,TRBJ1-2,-,TGCAGCGTTGGGGACCGCGGGGCCTCTGGCTACACCTTC,CSVGDRGASGYTF
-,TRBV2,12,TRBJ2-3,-,TGTGCCAGCAGCGTCGTTCCAGATACGCAGTATTTT,CASSVVPDTQYF
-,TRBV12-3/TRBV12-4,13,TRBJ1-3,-,TGTGCCACCGCTGGGGGGATTTGGAACACCATATATTTT,CATAGGIWNTIYF
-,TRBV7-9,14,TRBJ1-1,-,TGTGCCAGCAGCTTAGGTGCAGGGGTCACTGAAGCTTTCTTT,CASSLGAGVTEAFF
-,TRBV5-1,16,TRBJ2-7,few,TGCGCCAGCAGCTTGGAAGGTGGGTTCAGGGGTTACGAGCAGTACTTC,CASSLEGGFRGYEQYF
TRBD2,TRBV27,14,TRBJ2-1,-,TGTGCCAGCAGAGATGAGCGGGAGGGCCTAAAGCAGTTCTTC,CASRDEREGLKQFF
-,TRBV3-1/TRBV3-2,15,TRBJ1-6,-,TGTGCCAGCAGCCAAGTAGGCGGGAGCTCCATACCCCTCCACTTT,CASSQVGGSSIPLHF
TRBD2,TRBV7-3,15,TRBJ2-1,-,TGTGCCAGCGGCTCCCCCGCGGGAGGGGGGAATGAGCAGTTCTTC,CASGSPAGGGNEQFF
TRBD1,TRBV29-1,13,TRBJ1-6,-,TGCAGCGTGGCGGACAGGATCGGTTCACCCCTCCACTTT,CSVADRIGSPLHF
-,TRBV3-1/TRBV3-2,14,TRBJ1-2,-,TGTGCCAGCAGCCGAGGCAGAGCTAACTATGGCTACACCTTC,CASSRGRANYGYTF
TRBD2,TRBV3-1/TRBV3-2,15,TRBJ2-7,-,TGTGCCAGCAGCCCAAAGACTAGCGGGGGCTACGAGCAGTACTTC,CASSPKTSGGYEQYF
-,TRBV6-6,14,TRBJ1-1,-,TGTGCCAGCACCCTACAGGGCGTGAACACTGAAGCTTTCTTT,CASTLQGVNTEAFF
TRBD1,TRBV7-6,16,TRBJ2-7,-,TGTGCCAGCAGCGCCGCCACTACAGGGGGCTCCTACGAGCAGTACTTC,CASSAATTGGSYEQYF
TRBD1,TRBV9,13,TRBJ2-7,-,TGTGCCAGCAGTGGACAGGAGCGATCCGAGCAGTACTTC,CASSGQERSEQYF
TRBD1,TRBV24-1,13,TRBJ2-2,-,TGTGCCACGGGACAGGGGGCGACCGGGGAGCTGTTTTTT,CATGQGATGELFF
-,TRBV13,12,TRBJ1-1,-,TGTGCCAGCAGCCGACAGTACACTGAAGCTTTCTTT,CASSRQYTEAFF
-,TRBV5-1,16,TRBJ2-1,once,TGCGCCAGCAGCTTGGTATCTGGGGCCGTCTACAATGAGCAGTTCTTC,CASSLVSGAVYNEQFF
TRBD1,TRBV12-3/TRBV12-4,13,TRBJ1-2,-,TGTGCCAGCACTATGACAGGGAACTATGGCTACACCTTC,CASTMTGNYGYTF
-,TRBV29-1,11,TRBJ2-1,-,TGCAGCGTTCAGGGGGGAAATGAGCAGTTCTTC,CSVQGGNEQFF
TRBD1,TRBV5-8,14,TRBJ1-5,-,TGTGCCAGCAGCGGTGGGACAGTCAATCAGCCCCAGCATTTT,CASSGGTVNQPQHF